This passage covers 10 T cell receptor beta chains from one sample sequenced in a study of PD-L1 blockade in urothelial cancer. Time point denoted: pretreatment peripheral blood. TCRdb's table, derived via immunoSEQ multiplex PCR, lists solely in-frame clones and lacks some. The sample comprises 70,000 or so clones, 85% to 90% of which are singletons, and 4.5% rests with the top ten. The sequencing here drew on PBMCs, taken around atezolizumab (anti-PD-L1) treatment. These receptors all stem from a man in his sixties or seventies with urothelial cancer.

The genes are TRBV6-5 and TRBJ2-1, with D perhaps matching TRBD2 (6 bases). This CDR3 spans 14 amino acids. Germline CDR1 MNHEY, CDR2 SVGAGI. The germline V and J ends were trimmed by 6 bases and 1 base, with 10 bases remaining between them. The chain's CDR3 is CASSGTLSYNEQFF. As DNA, the CDR3 is TGTGCCAGCAGCGGGACTCTATCCTACAATGAGCAGTTCTTC.

The chain is built from TRBV7-9 and TRBJ1-4, with D possibly being TRBD1 (6 bases). The CDR3 is 15 amino acids. Germline V gene sequence: CDR1 SEHNR, CDR2 FQNEAQ (reference sequence). Trimming took 0 bases from V and 4 from J, leaving 9 bases between them. For the CDR3, the DNA is TGTGCCAGCAGCTTAGCCGGGACATATAATGAAAAACTGTTTTTT. It yields the protein CASSLAGTYNEKLFF.

J is TRBJ2-7 and V is TRBV6-1, with D possibly TRBD2 on 6 matching bases. V gave up 8 bases and J gave up 3 bases, with 11 bases separating them. CDR1 and CDR2 from the germline V gene are MNHNS and SASEGT. This CDR3 contains 12 residues. The CDR3 DNA reads TGTGCCAGCGGGGGGTCGTACTACGAGCAGTACTTC. This sequence encodes CASGGSYYEQYF.

This chain joins TRBV7-6 and TRBJ2-1; 9 nucleotides match TRBD2. The V gene end was trimmed by 5 bases and the J gene end by 0 bases; junction bases not matched to a gene: 8. Germline loops: CDR1 SGHVS, CDR2 FNYEAQ. The CDR3 totals 17 residues. This CDR3 reads CASSPRLAAVSYNEQFF. CDR3 DNA: TGTGCCAGCAGCCCCCGACTAGCGGCTGTCTCCTACAATGAGCAGTTCTTC.

The chain is built from TRBV7-3 and TRBJ2-5; 10 bases fit TRBD2. Germline V gives CDR1 SGHTA, CDR2 FQGTGA. J lost 4 bases, V lost 0 bases, and 5 bases had no gene match. This CDR3 has 16 amino acids. Here the CDR3 DNA reads TGTGCCAGCAGCTTAACCGCAAAGCGGGAGGGAGAGACCCAGTACTTC. Translating gives CASSLTAKREGETQYF.

The count of this clone is one. CDR3 bases: TGTGCCAGCAGCCACGGGGACAGGGGCTTAACTAATGAAAAACTGTTTTTT. Translated, it gives CASSHGDRGLTNEKLFF. The chain employs TRBV7-9 and TRBJ1-4, with 10 bases lining up with TRBD1. The CDR3 is 17 amino acids. Germline assignment: CDR1 SEHNR and CDR2 FQNEAQ (reference sequence). J was trimmed by 1 base and V by 5 bases; bases with no gene match: 7.

The V and J genes are TRBV5-1 and TRBJ2-2; D might be TRBD1 (6 bases). The length of the CDR3 is 15 residues. CDR1 and CDR2 (germline): SGHRS, YFSETQ. V was shortened by 4 bases and J by 7 bases, with 17 bases between the two germline ends. Here the CDR3 DNA reads TGCGCCAGCAGCCAGGAGACCCAGGGGATCGGGGAGCTGTTTTTT. It specifies CASSQETQGIGELFF.

The chain employs TRBV6-1 and TRBJ1-2; 7 nucleotides line up with TRBD1. The germline V gene encodes CDR1 MNHNS and CDR2 SASEGT. The J segment lost 1 base and the V segment lost 2 bases, leaving 4 bases of the junction unmatched. This CDR3 is built from 15 residues. CDR3 loop: CASSEQGGGNYGYTF. CDR3 bases: TGTGCCAGCAGTGAACAGGGGGGCGGTAACTATGGCTACACCTTC.

The chain has TRBV11-1 and TRBJ2-5, with 13 bases that match TRBD2. CDR3 size: 15 residues. V shed 6 bases and J 1 base; nucleotides not matched to a gene: 2. Looked up from germline, CDR1 is SGHAT and CDR2 is FQDESV (reference sequence). Here the CDR3 reads CASRGLAGVQETQYF. DNA of the CDR3: TGTGCCAGCAGAGGACTAGCGGGGGTCCAAGAGACCCAGTACTTC.

The chain uses TRBV27 and TRBJ2-1; a possible D gene is TRBD2 (6 bases). This CDR3 is built from 15 residues. Germline values: CDR1 MNHEY, CDR2 SMNVEV (reference sequence). V lost 1 base to trimming and J lost 3 bases, with 10 bases between them. The CDR3 coding sequence is TGTGCCAGCAGTTTATTGGCTAGCGACTACAATGAGCAGTTCTTC. Residues: CASSLLASDYNEQFF.